The entry that follows covers one T cell receptor beta chain sequence. What it binds is not known. This specimen belongs to a study of T cells in Graves' hyperthyroidism and ophthalmopathy. It was uncontrolled infection, other autoimmune disease, pregnancy or lactation that excluded patients. Study outcomes and limitations: Blood also contained most expanded thyroid clonotypes above 0.001. A model of 13 V-J pairs discriminated ophthalmopathy from stable hyperthyroidism. Ophthalmopathy was identified by the model a median approximately 6.4 months ahead of onset.

Amplified TCR beta CDR3 regions derived from RNA transcripts. A first-round RT-PCR of the TCR CDR3 used the HTBI primer set. MiXCR, run by TCRdb on the multiplex PCR reads, gives a single entry per CDR3 protein. The profile covers about 570,000 distinct CDR3 sequences, with roughly 50% appearing a single time and under 20% taken by the ten largest. Specimen: peripheral blood or thyroid tissue (not recorded which). This TCR was recovered from an adult woman with Graves' disease, either hyperthyroidism or ophthalmopathy (not recorded which).

For the CDR3, the DNA is TGTGCCAGCAGTGAATTCGGGACGGACTCTGGAAACACTGAAGCTTTCTTT. It encodes CASSEFGTDSGNTEAFF. The gene calls are TRBV2 and TRBJ1-1; perhaps TRBD1 as D (5 bases). Germline loops: CDR1 SNHLY, CDR2 FYNNEI. Trimming left V 2 bases short and J 2 bases short, with 18 bases between. The length of the CDR3 is 17 residues.